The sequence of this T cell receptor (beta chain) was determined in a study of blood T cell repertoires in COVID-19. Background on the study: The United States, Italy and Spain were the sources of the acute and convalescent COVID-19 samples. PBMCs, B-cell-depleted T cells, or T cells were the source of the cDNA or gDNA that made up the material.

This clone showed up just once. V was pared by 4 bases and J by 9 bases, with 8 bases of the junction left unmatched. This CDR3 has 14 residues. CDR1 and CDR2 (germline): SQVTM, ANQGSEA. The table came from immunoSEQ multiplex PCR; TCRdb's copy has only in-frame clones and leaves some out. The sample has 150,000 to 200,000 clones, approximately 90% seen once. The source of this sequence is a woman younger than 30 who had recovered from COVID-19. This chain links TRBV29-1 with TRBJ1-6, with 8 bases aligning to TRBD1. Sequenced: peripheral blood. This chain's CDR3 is CSVGGTGQGSPLHF. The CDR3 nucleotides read TGCAGCGTTGGGGGGACAGGCCAGGGTTCACCCCTCCACTTT.